This T cell receptor (beta chain) stems from a study of T-cell reconstitution after alpha-beta-depleted transplantation in children. Study-wide findings and caveats: By one year post-transplant, T-cell counts and diversity largely arose from T cells that were newly produced. At around two months after transplant, the alpha-beta T cells were reportedly derived from several hundred expanded clones that came from non-depleted graft cells.

Unique molecular identifiers were used to barcode this TCRbeta library. From the PCR reads, TCRdb called clonotypes with MiXCR, one entry per CDR3 protein. The sample lists about a million distinct CDR3 sequences; 25% to 35% were seen once. For this clonotype: Its antigen remains unidentified.

The specimen comprised PBMCs, mostly from graft donor cells, sampled 360 days after TCRalphabeta/CD19-depleted stem cell transplant. This TCR was recovered from a boy under three years old who had a stem cell transplant for SCID, so the T cells may come from the graft donor.

CDR3 residues: CSARDAAGIQETQYF. DNA of the CDR3: TGCAGTGCTAGAGATGCAGCGGGGATCCAAGAGACCCAGTACTTC. The rearrangement uses TRBV20-1 and TRBJ2-5, with 7 nucleotides matching TRBD2. Germline V gene sequence: CDR1 DFQATT, CDR2 SNEGSKA (reference sequence). The V segment lost 0 bases and the J segment 1 base; nucleotides outside the gene matches: 5. The CDR3 has 15 amino acids.